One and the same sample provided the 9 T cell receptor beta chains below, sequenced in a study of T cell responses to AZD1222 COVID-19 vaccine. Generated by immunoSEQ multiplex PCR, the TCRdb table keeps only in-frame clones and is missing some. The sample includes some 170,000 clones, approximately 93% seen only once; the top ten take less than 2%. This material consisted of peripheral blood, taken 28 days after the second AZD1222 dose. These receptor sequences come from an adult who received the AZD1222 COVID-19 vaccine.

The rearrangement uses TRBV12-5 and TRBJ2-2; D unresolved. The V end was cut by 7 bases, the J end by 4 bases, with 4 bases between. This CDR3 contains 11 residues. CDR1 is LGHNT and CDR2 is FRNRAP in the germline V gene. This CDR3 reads CASDATGELFF. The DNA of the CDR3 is TGTGCTAGTGACGCCACCGGGGAGCTGTTTTTT.

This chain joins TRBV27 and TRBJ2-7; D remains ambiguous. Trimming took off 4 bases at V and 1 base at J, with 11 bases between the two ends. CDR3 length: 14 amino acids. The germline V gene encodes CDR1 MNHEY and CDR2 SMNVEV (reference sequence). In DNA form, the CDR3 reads TGTGCCAGCAGTTCCGTGGGATTTTCCTACGAGCAGTACTTC. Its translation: CASSSVGFSYEQYF.

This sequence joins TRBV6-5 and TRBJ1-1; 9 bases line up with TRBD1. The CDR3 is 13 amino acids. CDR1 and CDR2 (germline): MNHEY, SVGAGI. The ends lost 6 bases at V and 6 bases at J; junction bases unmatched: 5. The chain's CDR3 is CASRHDRGSEAFF. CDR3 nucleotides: TGTGCCAGCAGGCACGACAGGGGGTCTGAAGCTTTCTTT.

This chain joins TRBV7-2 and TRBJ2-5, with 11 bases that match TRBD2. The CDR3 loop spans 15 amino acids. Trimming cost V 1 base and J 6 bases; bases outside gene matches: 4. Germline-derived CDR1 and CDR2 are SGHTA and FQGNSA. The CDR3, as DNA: TGTGCCAGCAGCTTAGGACTAGCGGGGAAAAAGACCCAGTACTTC. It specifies CASSLGLAGKKTQYF.

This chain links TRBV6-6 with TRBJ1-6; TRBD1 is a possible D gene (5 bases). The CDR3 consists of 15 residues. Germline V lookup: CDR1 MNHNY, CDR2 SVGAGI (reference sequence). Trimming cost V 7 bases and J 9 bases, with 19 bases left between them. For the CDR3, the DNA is TGTGCCAGCACACTCGAAGGGGTCCCAAGTTCACCCCTCCACTTT. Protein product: CASTLEGVPSSPLHF.

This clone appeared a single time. CDR3 sequence reads: CASRLADTDTQYF. As DNA, the CDR3 is TGTGCCAGCAGGCTAGCAGACACAGATACGCAGTATTTT. The chain carries TRBV28 and TRBJ2-3; a possible D gene is TRBD2 (5 bases). The CDR3 is 13 residues long. Per germline, CDR1 MDHEN and CDR2 SYDVKM. The V and J ends lost 6 bases and 2 bases respectively, with 9 bases between them.

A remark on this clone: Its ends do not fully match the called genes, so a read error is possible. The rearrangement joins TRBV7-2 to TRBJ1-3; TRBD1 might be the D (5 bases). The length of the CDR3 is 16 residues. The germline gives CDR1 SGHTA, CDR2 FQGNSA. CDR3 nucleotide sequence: TGTGCCAGCAGCTTAGGGAGACAGACTACTGGGAACACCATATATTTT. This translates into CASSLGRQTTGNTIYF.

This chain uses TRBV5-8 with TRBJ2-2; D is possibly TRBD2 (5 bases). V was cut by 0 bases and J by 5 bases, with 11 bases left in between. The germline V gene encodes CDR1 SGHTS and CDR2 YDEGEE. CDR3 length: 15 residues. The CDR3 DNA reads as TGTGCCAGCAGCTTGGGGTATTCGGGAACCGGGGAGCTGTTTTTT. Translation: CASSLGYSGTGELFF.

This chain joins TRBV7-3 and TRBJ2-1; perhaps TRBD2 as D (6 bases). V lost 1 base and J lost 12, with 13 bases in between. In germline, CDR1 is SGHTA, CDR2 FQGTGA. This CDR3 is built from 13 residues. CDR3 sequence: CASSLRREGRQFF. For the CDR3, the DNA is TGTGCCAGCAGCTTAAGGCGGGAAGGACGGCAGTTCTTC.